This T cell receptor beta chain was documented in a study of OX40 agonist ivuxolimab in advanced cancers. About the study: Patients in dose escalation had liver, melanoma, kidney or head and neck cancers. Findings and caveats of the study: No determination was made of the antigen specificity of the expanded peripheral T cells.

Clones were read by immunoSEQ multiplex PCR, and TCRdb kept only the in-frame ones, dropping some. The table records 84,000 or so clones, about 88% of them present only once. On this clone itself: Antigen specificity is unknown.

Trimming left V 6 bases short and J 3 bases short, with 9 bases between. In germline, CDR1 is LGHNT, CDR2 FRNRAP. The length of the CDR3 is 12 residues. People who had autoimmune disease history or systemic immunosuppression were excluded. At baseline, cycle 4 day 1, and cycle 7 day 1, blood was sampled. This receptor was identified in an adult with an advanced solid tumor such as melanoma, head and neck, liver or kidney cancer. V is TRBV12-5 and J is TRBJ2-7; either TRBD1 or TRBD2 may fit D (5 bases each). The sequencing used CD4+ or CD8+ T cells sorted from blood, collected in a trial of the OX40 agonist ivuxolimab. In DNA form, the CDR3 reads TGTGCTAGTGGGGGGGAACACTACGAGCAGTACTTC. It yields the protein CASGGEHYEQYF.